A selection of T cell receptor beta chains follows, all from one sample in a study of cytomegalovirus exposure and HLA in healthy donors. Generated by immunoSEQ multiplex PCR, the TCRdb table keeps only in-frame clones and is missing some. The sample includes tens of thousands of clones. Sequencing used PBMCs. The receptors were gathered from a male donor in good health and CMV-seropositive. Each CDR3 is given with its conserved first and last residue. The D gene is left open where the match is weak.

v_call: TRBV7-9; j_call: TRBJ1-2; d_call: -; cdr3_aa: CASSHSGVSVGGYTF; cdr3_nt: TGTGCCAGCAGCCACTCCGGGGTTTCGGTCGGTGGCTACACCTTC
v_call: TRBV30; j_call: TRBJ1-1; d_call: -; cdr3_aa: CAWSVWSTEAFF; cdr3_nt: TGTGCCTGGAGTGTTTGGAGCACTGAAGCTTTCTTT
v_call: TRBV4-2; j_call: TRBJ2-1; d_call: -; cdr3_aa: CASSQTNKGRNEQFF; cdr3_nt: TGTGCCAGCAGCCAAACTAATAAAGGTAGGAATGAGCAGTTCTTC
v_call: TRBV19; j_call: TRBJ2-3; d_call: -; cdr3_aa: CASSMRASTDTQYF; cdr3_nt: TGTGCCAGTAGTATGAGGGCCAGCACAGATACGCAGTATTTT
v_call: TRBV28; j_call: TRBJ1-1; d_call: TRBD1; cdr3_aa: CASRTGQGRRTEAFF; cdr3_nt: TGTGCCAGCAGAACCGGACAGGGGAGGAGAACTGAAGCTTTCTTT
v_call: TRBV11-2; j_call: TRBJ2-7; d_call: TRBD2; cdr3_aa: CASSTWTSGVYEQYF; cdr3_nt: TGTGCCAGCAGCACATGGACTAGCGGAGTCTACGAGCAGTACTTC
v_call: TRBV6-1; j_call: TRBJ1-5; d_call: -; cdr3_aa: CASTGIDSNQPQHF; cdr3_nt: TGTGCCAGCACAGGCATTGATAGCAATCAGCCCCAGCATTTT
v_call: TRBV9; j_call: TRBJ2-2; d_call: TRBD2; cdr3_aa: CASSVALAGGTRELFF; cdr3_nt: TGTGCCAGCAGCGTAGCTCTAGCGGGGGGGACCCGGGAGCTGTTTTTT
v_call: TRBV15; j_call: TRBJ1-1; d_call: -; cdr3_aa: CATSILTGFGTEAFF; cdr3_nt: TGTGCCACCAGCATCCTAACAGGGTTTGGCACTGAAGCTTTCTTT
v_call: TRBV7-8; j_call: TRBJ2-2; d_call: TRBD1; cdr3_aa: CASSTRQGYTGELFF; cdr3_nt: TGTGCCAGCAGCACCCGACAGGGCTATACCGGGGAGCTGTTTTTT
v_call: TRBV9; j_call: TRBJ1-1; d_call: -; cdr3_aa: CASSVRSSSTEAFF; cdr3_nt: TGTGCCAGCAGCGTGAGGAGTTCGAGCACTGAAGCTTTCTTT
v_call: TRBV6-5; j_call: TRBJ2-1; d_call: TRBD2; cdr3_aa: CASSFGGLADNEQFF; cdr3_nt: TGTGCCAGCAGTTTTGGGGGACTAGCGGACAATGAGCAGTTCTTC
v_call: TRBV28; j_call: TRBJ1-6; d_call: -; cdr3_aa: CASSLEGWDSPLHF; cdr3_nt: TGTGCCAGCAGTTTGGAGGGCTGGGATTCACCCCTCCACTTT
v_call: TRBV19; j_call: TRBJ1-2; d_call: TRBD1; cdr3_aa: CACTGAPNYGYTF; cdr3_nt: TGTGCCTGCACAGGGGCTCCTAACTATGGCTACACCTTC
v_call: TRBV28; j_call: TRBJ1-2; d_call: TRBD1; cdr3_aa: CASSLPGQGYGYTF; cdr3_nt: TGTGCCAGCAGTCTACCGGGACAGGGGTATGGCTACACCTTC
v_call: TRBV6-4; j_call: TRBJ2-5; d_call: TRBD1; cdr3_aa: CASSASPGTGIETQYF; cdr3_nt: TGTGCCAGCAGTGCTTCTCCCGGGACAGGTATCGAGACCCAGTACTTC
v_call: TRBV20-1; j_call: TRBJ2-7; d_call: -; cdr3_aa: CSAGDSYEQYF; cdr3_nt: TGCAGTGCTGGAGACAGCTACGAGCAGTACTTC
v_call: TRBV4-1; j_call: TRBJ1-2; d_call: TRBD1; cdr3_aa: CASSYGAGTVGYGYTF; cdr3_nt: TGCGCCAGCAGCTACGGAGCCGGGACAGTAGGCTATGGCTACACCTTC
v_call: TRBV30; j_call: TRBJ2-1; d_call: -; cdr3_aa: CAWSHAGDLTNEQFF; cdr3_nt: TGTGCCTGGAGTCACGCAGGGGACCTAACTAATGAGCAGTTCTTC
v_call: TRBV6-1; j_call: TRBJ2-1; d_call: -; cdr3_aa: CASSESGEGAYNEQFF; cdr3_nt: TGTGCCAGCAGTGAATCAGGGGAGGGGGCCTACAATGAGCAGTTCTTC
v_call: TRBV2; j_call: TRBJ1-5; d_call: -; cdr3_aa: CASSAAGRRGNQPQHF; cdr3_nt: TGTGCCAGCAGTGCGGCAGGGAGGAGGGGCAATCAGCCCCAGCATTTT
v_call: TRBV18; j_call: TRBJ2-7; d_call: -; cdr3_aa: CASSLSTGGADEQYF; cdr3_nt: TGTGCCAGCTCTCTATCCACGGGGGGCGCCGACGAGCAGTACTTC
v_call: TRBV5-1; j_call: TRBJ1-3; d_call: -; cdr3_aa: CASRMDSRNTIYF; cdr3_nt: TGCGCCAGCAGGATGGACAGTAGAAACACCATATATTTT
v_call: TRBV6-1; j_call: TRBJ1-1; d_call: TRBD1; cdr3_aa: CASSDRGRPEAFF; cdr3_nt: TGTGCCAGCAGTGACAGGGGGCGACCTGAAGCTTTCTTT
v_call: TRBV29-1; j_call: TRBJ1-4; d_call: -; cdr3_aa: CSVDGGSTNEKLFF; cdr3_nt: TGCAGCGTTGATGGGGGGTCAACTAATGAAAAACTGTTTTTT
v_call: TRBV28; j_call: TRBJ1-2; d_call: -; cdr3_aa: CATRERIGYGYTF; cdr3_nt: TGTGCCACCCGGGAAAGGATAGGTTATGGCTACACCTTC
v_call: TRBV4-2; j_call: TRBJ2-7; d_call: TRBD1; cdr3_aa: CASSQDTRHGTGGYEQYF; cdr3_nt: TGTGCCAGCAGCCAAGACACAAGACACGGGACAGGGGGCTACGAGCAGTACTTC
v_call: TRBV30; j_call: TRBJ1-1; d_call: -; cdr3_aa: CAWSVRRGSPQRAFF; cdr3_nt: TGTGCCTGGAGTGTAAGAAGGGGGTCGCCGCAGAGAGCTTTCTTT
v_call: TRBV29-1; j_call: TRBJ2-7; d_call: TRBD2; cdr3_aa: CSVEVREGGEQYF; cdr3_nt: TGCAGCGTTGAAGTGCGGGAGGGTGGGGAGCAGTACTTC
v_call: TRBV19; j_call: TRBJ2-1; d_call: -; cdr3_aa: CASSSPTGQTYNEQFF; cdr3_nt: TGTGCCAGTAGTAGTCCGACAGGTCAAACCTACAATGAGCAGTTCTTC
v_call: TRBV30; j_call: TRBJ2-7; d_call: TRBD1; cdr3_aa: CACWLPGQVDYEQYF; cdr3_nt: TGTGCCTGTTGGCTCCCGGGACAGGTAGACTACGAGCAGTACTTC
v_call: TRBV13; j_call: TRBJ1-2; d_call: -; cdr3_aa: CASTRDNPDGYTF; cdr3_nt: TGTGCCAGCACCCGGGACAACCCAGATGGCTACACCTTC
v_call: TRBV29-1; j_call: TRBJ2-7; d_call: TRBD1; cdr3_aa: CSVGLDRAYEQYF; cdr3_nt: TGCAGCGTTGGACTGGACAGGGCCTACGAGCAGTACTTC
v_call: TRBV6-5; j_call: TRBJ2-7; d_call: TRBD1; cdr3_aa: CASSSTGNHEQYF; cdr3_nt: TGTGCCAGCAGTTCGACAGGGAACCACGAGCAGTACTTC
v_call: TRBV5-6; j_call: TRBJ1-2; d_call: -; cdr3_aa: CASSSLRGSTYGYTF; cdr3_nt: TGTGCCAGCAGCTCACTCAGGGGCTCGACCTATGGCTACACCTTC
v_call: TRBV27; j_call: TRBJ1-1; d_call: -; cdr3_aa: CASSVRDSEGAFF; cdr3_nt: TGTGCCAGCAGTGTCCGGGACTCCGAGGGCGCTTTCTTT
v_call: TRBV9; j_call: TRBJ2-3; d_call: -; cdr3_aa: CASSYGWGRRDTQYF; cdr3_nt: TGTGCCAGCTCCTATGGATGGGGGCGCAGAGATACGCAGTATTTT
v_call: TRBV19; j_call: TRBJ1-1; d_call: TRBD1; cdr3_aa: CASSIMPGQRNTEAFF; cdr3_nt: TGTGCCAGTAGTATTATGCCGGGACAGAGGAACACTGAAGCTTTCTTT
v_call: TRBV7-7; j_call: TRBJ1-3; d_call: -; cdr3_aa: CASSLNPSSGNTIYF; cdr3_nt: TGTGCTAGCAGCTTGAATCCGAGCTCTGGAAACACCATATATTTT